This entry is about one T cell receptor (beta chain). The V gene's germline CDR1 is MNHEY and CDR2 SMNVEV (reference sequence). Trimming pared 5 bases from V and 5 bases from J, leaving 18 bases between. The CDR3 contains 15 residues. The record originates from a study of blood T cell repertoires in COVID-19. Study-wide background: PBMCs, B-cell-depleted T cells, or T cells provided the cDNA or gDNA that made up the material.

Authors' analysis steps: Researchers report that nucleated cell counts were estimated from reference gene primer amplification. TCRdb keeps only in-frame clones here, not all; method: immunoSEQ multiplex PCR. The V and J calls and clone size come from that table; D and trimming were worked out from the DNA. Altogether roughly 71,000 clones are present, 70% to 90% being singletons, with the ten largest covering approximately 18%. The receptor comes from an elderly woman with acute or convalescent COVID-19. The sequencing input was peripheral blood. The rearrangement uses TRBV27 and TRBJ2-5; unclear D gene. CDR3 amino acids: CASSPSSLLWETQYF. In DNA form, the CDR3 reads TGTGCCAGCAGTCCATCAAGCCTCCTGTGGGAGACCCAGTACTTC.